The present T cell receptor beta chain was sequenced within a study of blood T cell repertoires in COVID-19. Overall study context: Samples representing acute and convalescent COVID-19 were sourced from the United States, Italy and Spain.

Here immunoSEQ multiplex PCR was the method, and the copy in TCRdb shows in-frame clones only, minus some. The table records under 300,000 clones, around 90% of them present only once. The V and J ends lost 0 bases and 1 base respectively, with 7 bases between them. This CDR3 is 14 amino acids long. Germline V lookup: CDR1 SGDLS, CDR2 YYNGEE. Source material: PBMCs or T cells enriched from blood (not recorded which). The TCR was taken from a woman aged 40 to 50 with acute COVID-19. This chain uses TRBV9 with TRBJ2-5; tentatively, D is TRBD1 (6 bases). CDR3 protein: CASSVGGGQETQYF. The CDR3 DNA is TGTGCCAGCAGCGTAGGAGGGGGCCAAGAGACCCAGTACTTC.